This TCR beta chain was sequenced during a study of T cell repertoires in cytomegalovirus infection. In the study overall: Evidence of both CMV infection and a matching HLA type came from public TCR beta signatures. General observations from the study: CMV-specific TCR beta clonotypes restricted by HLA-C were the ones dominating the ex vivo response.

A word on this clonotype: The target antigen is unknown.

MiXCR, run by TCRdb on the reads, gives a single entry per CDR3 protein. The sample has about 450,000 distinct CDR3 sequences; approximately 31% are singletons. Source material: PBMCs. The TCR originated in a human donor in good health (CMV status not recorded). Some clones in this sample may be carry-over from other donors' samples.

CDR3 nucleotide sequence: TGTGCCAGCAGCTTAACCAAATTCCGGGACGGATTCCAAGAGACCCAGTACTTC. Encoded protein: CASSLTKFRDGFQETQYF. The chain combines TRBV7-8 with TRBJ2-5; D possibly matches TRBD1 or TRBD2 (5 bases each). The CDR3 spans 18 residues. Germline-derived CDR1 and CDR2 are SGHVS and FQNEAQ. V lost 2 bases to trimming and J lost 1 base, with 20 bases between them.